This TCR beta chain came from a study of CD8+ T cells in alopecia areata. As concerns this clone: Antigen: not known.

Once RNA had been extracted, it was reverse transcribed into cDNA to act as the sequencing template. TCRdb keeps only in-frame clones here, not all; method: immunoSEQ multiplex PCR. This sample has 80,000 or so clones, with approximately 64% found just once. Treatment described: oral pan-JAK inhibitor, 5-10 mg twice daily. CDR1 and CDR2 from the germline V gene are MGHRA and YSYEKL. Trimming took 1 base from V and 7 from J, leaving 11 bases between them. The CDR3 runs 14 residues. Findings and caveats of the study: With tofacitinib ongoing, many expanded lesional clones persisted in both scalp and blood.

The material was CD8+ T cells sorted from blood, obtained at week 24, from a patient treated with tofacitinib. The chain carries TRBV4-1 and TRBJ2-1, with D possibly TRBD1 on 5 matching bases. The sequence was collected from a human donor with alopecia areata. CDR3 DNA sequence: TGCGCCAGCAGCCAAGGGCAGGGAAATAATGAGCAGTTCTTC. Its translation: CASSQGQGNNEQFF.